This TCR beta chain is drawn from a study of shared clonotypes between healthy human individuals. Study as a whole: The donor group consisted of a couple of women and a few men, aged 18 to 49.

Method: immunoSEQ multiplex PCR; TCRdb's copy keeps in-frame clones and lacks some. This sample yields around 550,000 clones, of which around 95% are seen a single time; over 0.1% belongs to the top ten. General study findings and limits: Generation probability values for non-shared clonotypes were lower than those for clonotypes shared by all four donors.

Selected positively for CCR7 and CD45RO-negative, naive CD8 cells excluded terminally differentiated effector memory CD45RA+ cells. As regards this clone: What it recognizes is unknown.

Trimming took 2 bases from V and 6 from J, leaving 17 bases between them. This CDR3 region has 16 residues. Germline V gives CDR1 SGHDT, CDR2 YYEEEE. The TCR was taken from a woman in her thirties in good health. The chain joins TRBV5-6 to TRBJ2-2; D call uncertain. The source material was naive CD8+ T cells sorted from blood. CDR3 DNA sequence: TGTGCCAGCAGCTTCCCGACCCTCCCCCAGGCCGGGGAGCTGTTTTTT. This encodes CASSFPTLPQAGELFF.